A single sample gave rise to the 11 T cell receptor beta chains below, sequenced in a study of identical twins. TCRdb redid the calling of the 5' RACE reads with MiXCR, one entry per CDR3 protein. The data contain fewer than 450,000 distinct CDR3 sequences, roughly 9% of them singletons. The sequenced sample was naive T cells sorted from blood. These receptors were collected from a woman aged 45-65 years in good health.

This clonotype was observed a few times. For the CDR3, the DNA is TGTGCCAGCTCCGCAGGCCTCCTGGCGGTCGATGAGCAGTTCTTC. Protein: CASSAGLLAVDEQFF. The chain has TRBV5-5 and TRBJ2-1; D is ambiguous. The germline V gene encodes CDR1 SGHKS and CDR2 YYEKEE (reference sequence). V was trimmed by 7 bases and J by 8 bases, leaving 22 bases between them. This CDR3 is built from 15 residues.

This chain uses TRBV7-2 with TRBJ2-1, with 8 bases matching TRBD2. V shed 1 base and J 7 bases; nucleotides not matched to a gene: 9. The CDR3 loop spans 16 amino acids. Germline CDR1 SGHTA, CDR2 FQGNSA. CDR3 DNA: TGTGCCAGCAGCTTAGTACTAGCGGTAGCATATAATGAGCAGTTCTTC. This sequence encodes CASSLVLAVAYNEQFF.

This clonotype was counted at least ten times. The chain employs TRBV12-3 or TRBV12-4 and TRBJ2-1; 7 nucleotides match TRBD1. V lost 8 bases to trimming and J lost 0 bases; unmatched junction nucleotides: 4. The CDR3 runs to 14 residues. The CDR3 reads CASGTAGSYNEQFF. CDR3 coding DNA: TGTGCCAGCGGGACAGCTGGCTCCTACAATGAGCAGTTCTTC.

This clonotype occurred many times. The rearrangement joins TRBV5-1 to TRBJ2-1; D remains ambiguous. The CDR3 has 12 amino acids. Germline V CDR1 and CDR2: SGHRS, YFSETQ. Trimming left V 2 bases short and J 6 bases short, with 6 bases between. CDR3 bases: TGCGCCAGCAGCTTCGTCGGCAATGAGCAGTTCTTC. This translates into CASSFVGNEQFF.

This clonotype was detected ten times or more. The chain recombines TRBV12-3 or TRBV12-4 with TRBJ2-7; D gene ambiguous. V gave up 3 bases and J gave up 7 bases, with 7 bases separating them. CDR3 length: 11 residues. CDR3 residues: CASSLVEEQYF. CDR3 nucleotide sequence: TGTGCCAGCAGTTTGGTAGAGGAGCAGTACTTC.

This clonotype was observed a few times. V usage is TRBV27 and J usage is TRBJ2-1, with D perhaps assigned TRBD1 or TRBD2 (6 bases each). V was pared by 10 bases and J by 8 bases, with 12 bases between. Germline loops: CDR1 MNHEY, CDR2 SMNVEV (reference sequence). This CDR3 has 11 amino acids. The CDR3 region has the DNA TGTGCCACTGTAGGGGGGTATGAGCAGTTCTTC. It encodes CATVGGYEQFF.

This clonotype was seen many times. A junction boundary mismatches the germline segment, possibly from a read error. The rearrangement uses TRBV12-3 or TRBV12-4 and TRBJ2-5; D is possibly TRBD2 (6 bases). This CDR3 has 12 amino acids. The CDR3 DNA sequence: TGCGCCAGCAGCTTGGGACTTGAGACCCAGTACTTC. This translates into CASSLGLETQYF.

CDR3 DNA: TGCGCCAGCAGATCGAGGGTCGGTCAGCCCCAGCATTTT. It is translated as CASRSRVGQPQHF. The V call is TRBV5-1, the J call TRBJ1-5; D gene ambiguous. Trimming removed 5 bases from V and 6 bases from J, with 12 bases in between. The CDR3 consists of 13 residues. Germline V gene sequence: CDR1 SGHRS, CDR2 YFSETQ.

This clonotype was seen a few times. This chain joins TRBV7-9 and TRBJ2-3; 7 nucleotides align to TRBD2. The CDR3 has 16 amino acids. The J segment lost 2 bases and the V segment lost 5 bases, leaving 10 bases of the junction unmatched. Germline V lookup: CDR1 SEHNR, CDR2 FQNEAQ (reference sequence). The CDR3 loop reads CASSQTGREDTDTQYF. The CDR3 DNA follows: TGTGCCAGCAGCCAGACGGGGAGGGAGGACACAGATACGCAGTATTTT.

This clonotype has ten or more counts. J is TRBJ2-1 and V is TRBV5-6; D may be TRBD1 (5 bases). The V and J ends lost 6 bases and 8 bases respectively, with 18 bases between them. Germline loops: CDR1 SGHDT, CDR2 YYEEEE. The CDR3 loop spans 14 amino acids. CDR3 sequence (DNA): TGTGCCAGCAACCCCAGGGTCACTGGGTATGAGCAGTTCTTC. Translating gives CASNPRVTGYEQFF.

The CDR3 sequence is CASSEGRAGAGTDTQYF. The CDR3 DNA is TGTGCCAGCAGTGAAGGACGGGCAGGCGCCGGCACAGATACGCAGTATTTT. The chain carries TRBV2 and TRBJ2-3; no clear D gene. The CDR3 contains 17 residues. V gave up 1 base and J gave up 1 base, with 15 bases separating them. CDR1 is SNHLY and CDR2 is FYNNEI in the germline V gene.